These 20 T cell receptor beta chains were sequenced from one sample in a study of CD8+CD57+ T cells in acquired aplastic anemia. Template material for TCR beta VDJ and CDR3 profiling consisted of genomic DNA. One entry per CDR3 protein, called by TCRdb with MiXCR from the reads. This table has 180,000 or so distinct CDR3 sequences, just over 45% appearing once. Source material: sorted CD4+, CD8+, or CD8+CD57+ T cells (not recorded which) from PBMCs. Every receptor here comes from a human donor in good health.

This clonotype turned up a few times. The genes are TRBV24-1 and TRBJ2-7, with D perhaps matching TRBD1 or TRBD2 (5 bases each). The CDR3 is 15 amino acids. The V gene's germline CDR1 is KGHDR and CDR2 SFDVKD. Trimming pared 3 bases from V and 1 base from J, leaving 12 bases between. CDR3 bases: TGTGCCACCAGTGATCCGGGACGACCGTCCTACGAGCAGTACTTC. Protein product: CATSDPGRPSYEQYF.

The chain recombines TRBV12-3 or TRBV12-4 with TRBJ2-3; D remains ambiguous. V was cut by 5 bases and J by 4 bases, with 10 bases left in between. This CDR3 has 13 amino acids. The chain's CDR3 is CASSKGNPDTQYF. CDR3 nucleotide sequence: TGTGCCAGCAGTAAGGGAAATCCAGATACGCAGTATTTT.

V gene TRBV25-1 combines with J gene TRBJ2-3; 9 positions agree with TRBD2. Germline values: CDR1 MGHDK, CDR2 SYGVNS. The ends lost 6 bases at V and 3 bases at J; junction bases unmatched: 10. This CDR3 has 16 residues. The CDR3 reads CASSSQRGDLTDTQYF. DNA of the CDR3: TGTGCCAGCAGCTCTCAGCGGGGGGACCTAACAGATACGCAGTATTTT.

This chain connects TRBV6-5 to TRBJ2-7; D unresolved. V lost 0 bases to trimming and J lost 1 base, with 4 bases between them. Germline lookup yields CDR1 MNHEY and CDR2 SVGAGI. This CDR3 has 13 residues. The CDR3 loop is CASSYSISYEQYF. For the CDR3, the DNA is TGTGCCAGCAGTTACTCGATATCCTACGAGCAGTACTTC.

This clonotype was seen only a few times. DNA of the CDR3: TGTGCCAGCAGCTTGGGGCCGGGGCGCGACACCGGGGAGCTGTTTTTT. Translation: CASSLGPGRDTGELFF. The chain employs TRBV5-5 and TRBJ2-2; TRBD1 or TRBD2 may be the D gene (5 bases each). The CDR3 consists of 16 residues. From germline, CDR1 is SGHKS and CDR2 YYEKEE (reference sequence). V was pared by 0 bases and J by 3 bases, with 12 bases between.

The CDR3 spells CASSPGVGLAGGSVYEQYF. The CDR3 DNA sequence: TGTGCCAGCAGCCCCGGTGTGGGACTAGCGGGGGGTTCGGTGTACGAGCAGTACTTC. V gene TRBV11-2 combines with J gene TRBJ2-7; TRBD2 agrees at 15 bases. V gave up 5 bases and J gave up 4 bases; unmatched junction bases: 15. This CDR3 contains 19 residues. From germline, CDR1 is SGHAT and CDR2 FQNNGV.

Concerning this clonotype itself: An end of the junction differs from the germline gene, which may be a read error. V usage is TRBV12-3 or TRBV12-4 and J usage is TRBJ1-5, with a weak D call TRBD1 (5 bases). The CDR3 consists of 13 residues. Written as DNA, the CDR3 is TGTGCCAGCGGTTTACGGGGGAATCAGCCCCAGCATTTT. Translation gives CASGLRGNQPQHF.

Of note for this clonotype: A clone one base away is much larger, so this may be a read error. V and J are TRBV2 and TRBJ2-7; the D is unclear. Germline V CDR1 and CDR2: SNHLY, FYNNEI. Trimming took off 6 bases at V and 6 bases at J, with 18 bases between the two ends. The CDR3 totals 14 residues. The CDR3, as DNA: TGTGCCAGCAGCCCTCAGCTAGAGCTCAGCGAGCAGTACTTC. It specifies CASSPQLELSEQYF.

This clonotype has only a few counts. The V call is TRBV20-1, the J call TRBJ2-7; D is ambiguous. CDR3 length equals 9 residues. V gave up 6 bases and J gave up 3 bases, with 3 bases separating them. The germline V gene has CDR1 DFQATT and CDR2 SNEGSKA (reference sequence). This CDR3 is CSARYEQYF. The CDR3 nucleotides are TGCAGTGCACGCTACGAGCAGTACTTC.

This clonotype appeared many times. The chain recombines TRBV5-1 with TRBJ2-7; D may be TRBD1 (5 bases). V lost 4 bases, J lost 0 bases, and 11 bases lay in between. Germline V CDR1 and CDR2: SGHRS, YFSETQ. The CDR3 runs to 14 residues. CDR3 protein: CASSVRQTSYEQYF. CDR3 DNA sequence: TGCGCCAGCAGCGTGCGACAGACCTCCTACGAGCAGTACTTC.

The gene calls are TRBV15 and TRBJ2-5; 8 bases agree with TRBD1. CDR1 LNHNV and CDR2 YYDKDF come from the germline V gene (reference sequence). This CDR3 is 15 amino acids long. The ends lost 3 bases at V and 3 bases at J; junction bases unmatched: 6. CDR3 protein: CATSSSLDREETQYF. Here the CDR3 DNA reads TGTGCCACCAGCAGTTCTTTGGACAGGGAAGAGACCCAGTACTTC.

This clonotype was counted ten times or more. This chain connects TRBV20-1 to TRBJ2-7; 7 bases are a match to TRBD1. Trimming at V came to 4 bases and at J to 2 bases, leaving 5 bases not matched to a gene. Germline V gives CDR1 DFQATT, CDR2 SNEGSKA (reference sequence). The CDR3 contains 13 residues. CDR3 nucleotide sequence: TGCAGTGCTACCGCAGGGGGTACCTACGAGCAGTACTTC. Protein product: CSATAGGTYEQYF.

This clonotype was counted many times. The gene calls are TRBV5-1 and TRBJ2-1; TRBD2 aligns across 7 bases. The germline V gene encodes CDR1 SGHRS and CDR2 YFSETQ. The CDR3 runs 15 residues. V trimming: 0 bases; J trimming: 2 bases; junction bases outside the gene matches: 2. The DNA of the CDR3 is TGCGCCAGCAGCTTGGACAGCGGGGCCTACAATGAGCAGTTCTTC. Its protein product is CASSLDSGAYNEQFF.

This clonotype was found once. The CDR3 bases are TGTGCCAGCAGCCAAGTGGGAGATTGGTACGAGCAGTACTTC. Amino acids: CASSQVGDWYEQYF. The chain recombines TRBV14 with TRBJ2-7; D possibly corresponds to TRBD2 (5 bases). Trimming removed 1 base at V and 4 bases at J, with 11 bases between. Looked up from germline, CDR1 is SGHDN and CDR2 is FVKESK. The CDR3 consists of 14 residues.

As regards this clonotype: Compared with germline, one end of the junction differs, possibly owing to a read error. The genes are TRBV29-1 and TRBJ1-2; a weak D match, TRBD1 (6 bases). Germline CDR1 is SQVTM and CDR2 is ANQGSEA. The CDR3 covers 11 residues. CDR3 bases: TGCAGCCTCCGGGACAACTATGGCCACACCTTC. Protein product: CSLRDNYGHTF.

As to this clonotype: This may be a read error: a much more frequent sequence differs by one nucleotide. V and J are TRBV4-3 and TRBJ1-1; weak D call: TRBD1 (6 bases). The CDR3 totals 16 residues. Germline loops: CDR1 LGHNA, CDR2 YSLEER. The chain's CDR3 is CTSSQESQGPTTEAFF. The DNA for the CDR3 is TGCACCAGCAGCCAAGAATCACAGGGTCCGACCACTGAAGCTTTCTTT.

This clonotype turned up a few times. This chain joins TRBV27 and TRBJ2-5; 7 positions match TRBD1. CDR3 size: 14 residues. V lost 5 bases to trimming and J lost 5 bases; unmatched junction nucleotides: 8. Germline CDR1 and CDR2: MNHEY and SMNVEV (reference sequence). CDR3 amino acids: CASSRDSLRETQYF. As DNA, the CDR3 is TGTGCCAGCAGTAGGGACAGCCTCCGGGAGACCCAGTACTTC.

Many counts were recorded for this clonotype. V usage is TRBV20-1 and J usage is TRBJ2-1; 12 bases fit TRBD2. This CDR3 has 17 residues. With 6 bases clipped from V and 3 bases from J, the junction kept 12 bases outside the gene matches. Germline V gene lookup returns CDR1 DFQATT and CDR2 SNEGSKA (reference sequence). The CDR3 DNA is TGCAGTGCGTTGCTAGCGGGAGGGCCAGGGAGCTACAATGAGCAGTTCTTC. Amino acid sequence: CSALLAGGPGSYNEQFF.

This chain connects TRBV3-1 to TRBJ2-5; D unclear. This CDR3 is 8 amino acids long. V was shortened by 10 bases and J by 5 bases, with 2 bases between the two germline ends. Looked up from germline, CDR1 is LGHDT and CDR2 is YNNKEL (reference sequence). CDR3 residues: CAKETQYF. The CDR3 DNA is TGTGCCAAGGAGACCCAGTACTTC.

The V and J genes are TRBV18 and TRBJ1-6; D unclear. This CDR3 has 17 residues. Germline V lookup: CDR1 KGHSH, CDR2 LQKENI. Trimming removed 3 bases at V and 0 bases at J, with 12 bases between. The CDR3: CASSPVLGSSYNSPLHF. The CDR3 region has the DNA TGTGCCAGCTCACCTGTTCTGGGAAGCTCCTATAATTCACCCCTCCACTTT.